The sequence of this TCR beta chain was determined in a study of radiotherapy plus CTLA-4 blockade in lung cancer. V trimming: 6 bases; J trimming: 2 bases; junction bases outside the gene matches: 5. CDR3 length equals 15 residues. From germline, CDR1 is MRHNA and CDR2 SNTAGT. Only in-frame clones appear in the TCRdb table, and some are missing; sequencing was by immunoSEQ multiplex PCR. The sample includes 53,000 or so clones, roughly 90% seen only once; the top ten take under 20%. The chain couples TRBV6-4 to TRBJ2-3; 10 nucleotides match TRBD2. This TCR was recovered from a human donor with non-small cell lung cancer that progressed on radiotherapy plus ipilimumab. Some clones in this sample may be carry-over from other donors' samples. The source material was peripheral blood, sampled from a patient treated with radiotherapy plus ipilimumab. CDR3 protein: CASSAGTSDTDTQYF. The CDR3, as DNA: TGTGCCAGCAGCGCCGGGACTAGCGACACAGATACGCAGTATTTT.